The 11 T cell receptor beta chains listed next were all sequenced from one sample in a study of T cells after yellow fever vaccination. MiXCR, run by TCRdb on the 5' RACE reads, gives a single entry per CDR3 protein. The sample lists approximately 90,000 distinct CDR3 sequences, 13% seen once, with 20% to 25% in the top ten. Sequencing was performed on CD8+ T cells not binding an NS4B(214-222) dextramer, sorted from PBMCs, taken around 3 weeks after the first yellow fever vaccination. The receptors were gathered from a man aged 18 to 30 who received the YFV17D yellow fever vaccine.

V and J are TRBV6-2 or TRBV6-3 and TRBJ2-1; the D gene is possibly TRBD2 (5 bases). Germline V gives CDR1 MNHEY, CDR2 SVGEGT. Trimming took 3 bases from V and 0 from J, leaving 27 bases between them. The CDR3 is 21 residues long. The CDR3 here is CASSYFPDWSTGKNSYNEQFF. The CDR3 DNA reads TGTGCCAGCAGTTATTTCCCCGATTGGTCGACCGGGAAAAACTCCTACAATGAGCAGTTCTTC.

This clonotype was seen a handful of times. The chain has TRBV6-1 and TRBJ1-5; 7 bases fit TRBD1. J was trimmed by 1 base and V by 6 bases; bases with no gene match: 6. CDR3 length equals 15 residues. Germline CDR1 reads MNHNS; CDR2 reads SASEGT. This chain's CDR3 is CASRIRDSSNQPQHF. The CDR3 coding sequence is TGTGCCAGCAGGATTCGGGACAGCAGCAATCAGCCCCAGCATTTT.

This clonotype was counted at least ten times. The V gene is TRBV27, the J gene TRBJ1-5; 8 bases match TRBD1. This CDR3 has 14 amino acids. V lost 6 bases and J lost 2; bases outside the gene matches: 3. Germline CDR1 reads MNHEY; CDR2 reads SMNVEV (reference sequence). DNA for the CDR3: TGTGCCAGCAGCCTGGGACAGGGCAATCAGCCCCAGCATTTT. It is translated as CASSLGQGNQPQHF.

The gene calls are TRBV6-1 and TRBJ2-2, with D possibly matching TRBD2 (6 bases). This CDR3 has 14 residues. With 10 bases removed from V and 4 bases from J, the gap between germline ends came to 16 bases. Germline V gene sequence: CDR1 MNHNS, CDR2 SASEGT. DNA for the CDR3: TGTGCCACCAGCCCGGGGGAGAGCACCGGGGAGCTGTTTTTT. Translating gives CATSPGESTGELFF.

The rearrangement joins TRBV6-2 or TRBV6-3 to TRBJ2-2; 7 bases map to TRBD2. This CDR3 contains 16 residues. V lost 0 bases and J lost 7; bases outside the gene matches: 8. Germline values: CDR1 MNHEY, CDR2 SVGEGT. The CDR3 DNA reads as TGTGCCAGCAGTTACTCGACTACTAGCGTTGGCGGGGAGCTGTTTTTT. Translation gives CASSYSTTSVGGELFF.

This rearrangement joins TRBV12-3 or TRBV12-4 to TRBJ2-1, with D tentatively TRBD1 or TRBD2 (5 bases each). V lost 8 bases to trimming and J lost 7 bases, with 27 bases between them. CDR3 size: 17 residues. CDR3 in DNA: TGTGCCAGCGAAGATGGAGTCCTGTCTGGGGGTCAAAATGAGCAGTTCTTC. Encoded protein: CASEDGVLSGGQNEQFF.

CDR3 protein: CASSPGFRVADTQYF. The CDR3 coding sequence is TGTGCCAGCAGCCCCGGGTTCAGGGTTGCAGATACGCAGTATTTT. This sequence joins TRBV7-2 and TRBJ2-3, with a possible D match to TRBD1 (5 bases). V shed 5 bases and J shed 4 bases, with 16 bases lying between them. CDR1 SGHTA and CDR2 FQGNSA come from the germline V gene. This CDR3 contains 15 residues.

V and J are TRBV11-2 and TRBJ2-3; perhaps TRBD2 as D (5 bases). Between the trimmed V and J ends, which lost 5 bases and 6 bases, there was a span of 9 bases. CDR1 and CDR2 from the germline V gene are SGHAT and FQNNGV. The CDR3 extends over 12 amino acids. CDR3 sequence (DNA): TGTGCCAGCAGCCTATCGGGGGATACGCAGTATTTT. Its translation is CASSLSGDTQYF.

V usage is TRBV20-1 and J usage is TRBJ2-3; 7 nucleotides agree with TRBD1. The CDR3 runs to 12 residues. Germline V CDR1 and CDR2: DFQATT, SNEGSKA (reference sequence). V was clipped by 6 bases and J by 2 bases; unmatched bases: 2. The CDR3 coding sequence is TGCAGTGCCAGGGGGTTCACAGATACGCAGTATTTT. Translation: CSARGFTDTQYF.

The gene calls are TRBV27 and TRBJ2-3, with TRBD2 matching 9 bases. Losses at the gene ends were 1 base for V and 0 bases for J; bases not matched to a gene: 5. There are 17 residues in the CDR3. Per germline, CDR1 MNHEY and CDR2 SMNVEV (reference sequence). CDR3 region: CASSLFMLAGSTDTQYF. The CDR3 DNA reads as TGTGCCAGCAGTTTATTTATGCTAGCGGGGAGCACAGATACGCAGTATTTT.

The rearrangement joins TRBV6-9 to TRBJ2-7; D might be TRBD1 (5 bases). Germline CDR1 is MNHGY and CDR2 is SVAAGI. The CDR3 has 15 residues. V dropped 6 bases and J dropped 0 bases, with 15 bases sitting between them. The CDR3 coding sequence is TGTGCCAGCAGAGTAAGCGCAGGACACTCCTACGAGCAGTACTTC. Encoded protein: CASRVSAGHSYEQYF.